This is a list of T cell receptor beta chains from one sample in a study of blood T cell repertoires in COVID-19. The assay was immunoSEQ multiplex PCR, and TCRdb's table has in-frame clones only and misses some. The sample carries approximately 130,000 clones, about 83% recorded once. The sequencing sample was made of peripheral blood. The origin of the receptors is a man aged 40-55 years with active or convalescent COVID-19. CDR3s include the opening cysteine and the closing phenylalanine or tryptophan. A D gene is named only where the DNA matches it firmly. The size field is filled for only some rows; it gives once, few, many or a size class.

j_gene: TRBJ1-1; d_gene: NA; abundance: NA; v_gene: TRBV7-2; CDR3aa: CASSLATGNTEAFF; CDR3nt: TGTGCCAGCAGCTTAGCGACAGGGAACACTGAAGCTTTCTTT
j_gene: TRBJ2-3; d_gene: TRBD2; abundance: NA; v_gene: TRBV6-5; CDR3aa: CASRNLAGATDTQYF; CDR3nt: TGTGCCAGCAGAAACCTAGCGGGGGCAACAGATACGCAGTATTTT
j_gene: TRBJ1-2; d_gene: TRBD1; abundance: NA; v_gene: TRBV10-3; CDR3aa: CASGTGRDYGYTF; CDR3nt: TGTGCCAGTGGGACAGGGAGGGACTATGGCTACACCTTC
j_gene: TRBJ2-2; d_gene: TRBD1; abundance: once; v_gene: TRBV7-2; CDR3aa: CASSFRQGDTGELFF; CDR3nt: TGTGCCAGCAGCTTTAGGCAGGGGGACACCGGGGAGCTGTTTTTT
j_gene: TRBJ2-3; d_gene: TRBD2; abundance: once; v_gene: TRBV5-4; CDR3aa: CASSSAGGARTDTQYF; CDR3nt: TGTGCCAGCAGCTCAGCGGGGGGGGCCCGCACAGATACGCAGTATTTT
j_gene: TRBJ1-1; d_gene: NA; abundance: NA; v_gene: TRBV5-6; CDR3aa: CASSQVMTPNTEAFF; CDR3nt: TGTGCCAGCAGCCAGGTAATGACACCGAACACTGAAGCTTTCTTT
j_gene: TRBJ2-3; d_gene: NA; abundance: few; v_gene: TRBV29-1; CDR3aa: CSGNIGSADTQYF; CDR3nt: TGCAGCGGGAACATCGGGAGTGCAGATACGCAGTATTTT
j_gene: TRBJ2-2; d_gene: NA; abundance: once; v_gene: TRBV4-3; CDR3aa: CASSQEGGPGELFF; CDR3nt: TGCGCCAGCAGCCAAGAGGGGGGGCCCGGGGAGCTGTTTTTT
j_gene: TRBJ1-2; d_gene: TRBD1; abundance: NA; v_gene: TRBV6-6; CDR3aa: CASSSKGQGPNYGYTF; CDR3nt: TGTGCCAGCAGTTCGAAGGGACAGGGTCCAAACTATGGCTACACCTTC
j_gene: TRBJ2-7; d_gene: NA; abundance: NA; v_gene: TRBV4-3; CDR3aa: CASSQAGGQAYEQYF; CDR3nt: TGCGCCAGCAGCCAAGCTGGGGGACAAGCCTACGAGCAGTACTTC
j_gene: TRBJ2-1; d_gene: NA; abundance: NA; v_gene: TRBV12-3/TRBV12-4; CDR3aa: CASRPTGDEQFF; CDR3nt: TGTGCCAGCAGGCCGACGGGAGATGAGCAGTTCTTC
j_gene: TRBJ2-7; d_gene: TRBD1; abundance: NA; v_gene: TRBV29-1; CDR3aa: CSVWDSPYEQYF; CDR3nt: TGCAGCGTTTGGGACAGTCCCTACGAGCAGTACTTC
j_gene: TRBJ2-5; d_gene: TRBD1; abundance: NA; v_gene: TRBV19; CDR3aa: CASSQGQGKVETQYF; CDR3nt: TGTGCCAGTAGTCAGGGACAGGGGAAGGTAGAGACCCAGTACTTC
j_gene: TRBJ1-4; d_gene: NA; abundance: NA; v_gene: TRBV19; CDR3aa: CASSRTAIRDEKLFF; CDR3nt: TGTGCCAGTAGTAGGACAGCCATCAGGGATGAAAAACTGTTTTTT
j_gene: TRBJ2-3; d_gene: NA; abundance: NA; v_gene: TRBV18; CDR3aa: CASSPGQIGTDTQYF; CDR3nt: TGTGCCAGCTCACCCGGACAGATAGGCACAGATACGCAGTATTTT
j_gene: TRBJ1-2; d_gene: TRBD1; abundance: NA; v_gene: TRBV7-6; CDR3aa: CASSFTGGDVYGYTF; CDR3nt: TGTGCCAGCAGCTTTACAGGGGGAGACGTCTATGGCTACACCTTC
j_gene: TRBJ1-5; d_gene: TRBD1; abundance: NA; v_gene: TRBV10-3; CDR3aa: CAISEGDRGAQPQHF; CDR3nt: TGTGCCATCAGTGAGGGTGACAGGGGGGCTCAGCCCCAGCATTTT
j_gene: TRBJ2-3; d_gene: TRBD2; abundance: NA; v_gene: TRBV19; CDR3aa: CASRTTWSGGATDTQYF; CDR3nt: TGTGCCAGTAGGACTACTTGGAGCGGGGGGGCCACAGATACGCAGTATTTT
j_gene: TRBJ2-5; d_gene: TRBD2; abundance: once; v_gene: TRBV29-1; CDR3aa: CSVRAGLETQYF; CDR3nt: TGCAGCGTTAGAGCGGGGTTAGAGACCCAGTACTTC
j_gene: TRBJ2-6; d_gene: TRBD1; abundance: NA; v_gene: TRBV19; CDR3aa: CASSFGTASGANVLTF; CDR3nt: TGTGCCAGTAGTTTCGGGACAGCCTCTGGGGCCAACGTCCTGACTTTC
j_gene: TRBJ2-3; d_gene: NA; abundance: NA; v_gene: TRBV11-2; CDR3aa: CASSSSNTQYF; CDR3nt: TGTGCCAGCAGCTCCAGTAATACGCAGTATTTT
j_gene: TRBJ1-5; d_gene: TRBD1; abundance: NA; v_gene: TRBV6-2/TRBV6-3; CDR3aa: CASSFSPGTGKLSNQPQHF; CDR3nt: TGTGCCAGCAGTTTTAGTCCCGGGACAGGGAAATTGAGCAATCAGCCCCAGCATTTT
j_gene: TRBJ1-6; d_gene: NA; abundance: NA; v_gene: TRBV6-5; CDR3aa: CASRPPGYSPLHF; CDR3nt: TGTGCCAGCAGACCACCCGGTTACTCACCCCTCCACTTT
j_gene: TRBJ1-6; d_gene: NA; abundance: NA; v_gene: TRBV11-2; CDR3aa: CASSYGAGVNSPLHF; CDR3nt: TGTGCCAGCAGCTACGGGGCAGGGGTAAATTCACCCCTCCACTTT
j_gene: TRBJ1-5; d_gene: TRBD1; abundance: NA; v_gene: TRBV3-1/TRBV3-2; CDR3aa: CASSPGQGARQPQHF; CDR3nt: TGTGCCAGCAGTCCTGGACAGGGGGCGAGGCAGCCCCAGCATTTT
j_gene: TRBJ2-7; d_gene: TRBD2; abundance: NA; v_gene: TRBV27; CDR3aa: CASSHNRAGGYEQYF; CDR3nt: TGTGCCAGCAGCCACAACCGGGCGGGGGGGTACGAGCAGTACTTC
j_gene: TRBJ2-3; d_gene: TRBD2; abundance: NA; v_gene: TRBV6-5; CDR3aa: CASSYSGLAAYTQYF; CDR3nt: TGTGCCAGCAGTTACTCGGGACTAGCGGCTTATACGCAGTATTTT
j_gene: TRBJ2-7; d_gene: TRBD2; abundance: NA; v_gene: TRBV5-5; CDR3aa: CASSLSGLAGPLHDF; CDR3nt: TGTGCCAGCAGCTTGTCCGGACTAGCGGGGCCCCTTCATGACTTC
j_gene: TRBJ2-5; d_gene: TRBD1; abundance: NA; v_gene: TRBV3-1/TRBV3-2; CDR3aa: CASSQRTGDGKTQYF; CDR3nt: TGTGCCAGCAGCCAGAGGACAGGGGATGGGAAGACCCAGTACTTC